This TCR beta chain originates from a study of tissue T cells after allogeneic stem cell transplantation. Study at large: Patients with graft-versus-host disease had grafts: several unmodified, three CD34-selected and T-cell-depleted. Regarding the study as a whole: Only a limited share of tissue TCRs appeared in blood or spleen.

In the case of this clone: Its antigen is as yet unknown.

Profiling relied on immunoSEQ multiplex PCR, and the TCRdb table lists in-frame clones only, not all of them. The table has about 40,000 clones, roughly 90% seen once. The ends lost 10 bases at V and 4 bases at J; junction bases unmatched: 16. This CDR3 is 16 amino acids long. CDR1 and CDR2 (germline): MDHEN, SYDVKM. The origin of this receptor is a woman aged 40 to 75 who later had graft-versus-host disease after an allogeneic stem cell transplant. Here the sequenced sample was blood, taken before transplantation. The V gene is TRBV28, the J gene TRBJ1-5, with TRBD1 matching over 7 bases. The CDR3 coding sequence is TGTGCCACTTTGGGCCGGGACAGACGAAGAAATCAGCCCCAGCATTTT. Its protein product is CATLGRDRRRNQPQHF.